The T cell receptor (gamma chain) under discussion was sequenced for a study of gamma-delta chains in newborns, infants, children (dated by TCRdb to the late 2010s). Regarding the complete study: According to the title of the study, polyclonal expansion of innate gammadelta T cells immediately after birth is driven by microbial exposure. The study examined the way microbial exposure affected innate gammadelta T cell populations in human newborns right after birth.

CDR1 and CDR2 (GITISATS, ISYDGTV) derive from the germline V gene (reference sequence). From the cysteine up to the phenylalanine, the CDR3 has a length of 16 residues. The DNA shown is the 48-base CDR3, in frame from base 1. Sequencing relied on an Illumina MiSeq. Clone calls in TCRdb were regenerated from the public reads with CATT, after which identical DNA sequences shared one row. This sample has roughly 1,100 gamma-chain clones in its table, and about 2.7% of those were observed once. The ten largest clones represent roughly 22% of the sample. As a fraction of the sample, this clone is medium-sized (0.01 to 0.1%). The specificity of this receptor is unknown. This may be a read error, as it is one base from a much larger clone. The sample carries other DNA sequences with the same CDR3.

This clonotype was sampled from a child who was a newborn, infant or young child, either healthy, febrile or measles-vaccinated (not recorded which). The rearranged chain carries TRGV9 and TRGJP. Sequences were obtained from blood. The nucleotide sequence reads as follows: TGTGCCTTGTGGGAGGTGCGAGAGTTGGACAAAAAAATCAAGGTATTT. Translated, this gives CALWEVRELDKKIKVF.